This TCR beta chain appears in the sequencing data of a study of neurological immune-mediated disorders. On the study more broadly: Multiple sclerosis patients numbered roughly 35, with approximately 31 relapsing-remitting and 3 secondary progressive. Points from the study as a whole: The absence of shared CDR3 amino acid sequences among expanded clones across subjects suggests private repertoires in all groups. HTLV-1-associated myelopathy had the most TCR clonal expansion, whereas multiple sclerosis had the least (lower than in healthy controls).

This clonotype was detected ten times or more. Antigen unknown. The authors obtained over 180 million TCR-beta sequences from 15-18 subjects per sequencing run. TCRdb re-called the 5' RACE reads through MiXCR, storing one row per CDR3 protein. The top ten hold under 7.5% of the sample, which has some 66,000 distinct CDR3 sequences, 4.5% seen once. The clonotype originates from a man under 40 with multiple sclerosis. What was sequenced was PBMCs.

The CDR3, as DNA: TGCAGCGTTTCTAATTACAGGAACACTGAAGCTTTCTTT. As protein: CSVSNYRNTEAFF. The chain employs TRBV29-1 and TRBJ1-1, with D uncertain. The CDR3 runs to 13 residues. The germline V and J ends were trimmed by 5 bases and 1 base, with 11 bases remaining between them. The germline V gene has CDR1 SQVTM and CDR2 ANQGSEA.